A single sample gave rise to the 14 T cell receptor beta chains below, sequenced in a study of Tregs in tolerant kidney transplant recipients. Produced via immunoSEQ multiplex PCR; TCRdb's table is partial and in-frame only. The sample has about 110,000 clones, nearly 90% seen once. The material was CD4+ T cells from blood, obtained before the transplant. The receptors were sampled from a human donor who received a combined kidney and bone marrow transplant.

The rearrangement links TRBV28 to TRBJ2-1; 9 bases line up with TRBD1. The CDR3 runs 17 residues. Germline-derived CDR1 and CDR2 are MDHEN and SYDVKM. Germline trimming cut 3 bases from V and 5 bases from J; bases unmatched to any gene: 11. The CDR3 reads CASSLLDGTGINNEQFF. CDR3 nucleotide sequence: TGTGCCAGCAGTTTGCTCGACGGGACAGGGATTAACAATGAGCAGTTCTTC.

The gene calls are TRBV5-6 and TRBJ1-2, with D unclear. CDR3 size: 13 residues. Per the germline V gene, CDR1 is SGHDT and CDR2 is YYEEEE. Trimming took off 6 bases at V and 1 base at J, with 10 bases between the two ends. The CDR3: CASTVRGNYGYTF. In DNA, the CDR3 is TGTGCCAGCACCGTTCGGGGTAACTATGGCTACACCTTC. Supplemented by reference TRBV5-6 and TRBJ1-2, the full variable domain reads DAGVTQSPTHLIKTRGQQVTLRCSPKSGHDTVSWYQQALGQGPQFIFQYYEEEERQRGNFPDRFSGHQFPNYSSELNVNALLLGDSALYLCASTVRGNYGYTFGSGTRLTVV.

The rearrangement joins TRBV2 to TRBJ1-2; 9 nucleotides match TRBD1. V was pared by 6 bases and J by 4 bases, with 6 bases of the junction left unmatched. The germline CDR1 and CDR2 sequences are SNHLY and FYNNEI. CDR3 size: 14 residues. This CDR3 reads CASRGQGGTYGYTF. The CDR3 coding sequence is TGTGCCAGCAGGGGACAGGGAGGGACCTATGGCTACACCTTC.

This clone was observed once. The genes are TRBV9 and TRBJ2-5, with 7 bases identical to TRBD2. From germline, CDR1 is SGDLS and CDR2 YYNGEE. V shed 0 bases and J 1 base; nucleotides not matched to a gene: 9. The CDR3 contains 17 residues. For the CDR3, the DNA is TGTGCCAGCAGCGTAGCTACGGGCGGGAGCGTCCAAGAGACCCAGTACTTC. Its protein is CASSVATGGSVQETQYF.

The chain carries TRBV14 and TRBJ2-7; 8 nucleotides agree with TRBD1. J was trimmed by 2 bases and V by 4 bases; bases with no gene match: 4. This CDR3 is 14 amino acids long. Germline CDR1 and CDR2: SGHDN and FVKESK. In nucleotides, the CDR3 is TGTGCCAGCAGCCCCCGGGACAGGCCCTACGAGCAGTACTTC. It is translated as CASSPRDRPYEQYF.

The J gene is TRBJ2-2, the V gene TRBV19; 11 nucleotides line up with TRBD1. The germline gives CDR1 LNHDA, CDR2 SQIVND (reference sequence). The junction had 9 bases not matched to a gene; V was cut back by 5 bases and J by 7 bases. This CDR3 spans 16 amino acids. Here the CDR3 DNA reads TGTGCCAGTAGTGCCACCGGGACAGGGGGGAACGGGGAGCTGTTTTTT. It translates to CASSATGTGGNGELFF.

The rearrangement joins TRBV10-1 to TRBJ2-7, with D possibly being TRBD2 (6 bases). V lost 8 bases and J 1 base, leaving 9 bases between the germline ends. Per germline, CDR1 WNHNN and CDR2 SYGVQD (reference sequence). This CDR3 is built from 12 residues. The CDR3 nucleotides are TGCGCCAGCCACCGGGAGTCCTACGAGCAGTACTTC. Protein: CASHRESYEQYF.

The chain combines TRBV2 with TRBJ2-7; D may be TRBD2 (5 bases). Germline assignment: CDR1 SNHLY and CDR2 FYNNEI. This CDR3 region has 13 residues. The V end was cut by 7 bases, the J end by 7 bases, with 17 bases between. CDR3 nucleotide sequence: TGTGCCAGCACTCTAACCGGGGTAGTGGAGCAGTACTTC. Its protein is CASTLTGVVEQYF.

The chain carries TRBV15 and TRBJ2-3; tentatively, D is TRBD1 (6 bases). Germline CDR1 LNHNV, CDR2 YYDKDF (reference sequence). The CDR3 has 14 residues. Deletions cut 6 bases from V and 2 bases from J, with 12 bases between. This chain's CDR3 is CATRRQAYTDTQYF. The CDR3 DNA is TGTGCCACCAGAAGACAGGCGTACACAGATACGCAGTATTTT.

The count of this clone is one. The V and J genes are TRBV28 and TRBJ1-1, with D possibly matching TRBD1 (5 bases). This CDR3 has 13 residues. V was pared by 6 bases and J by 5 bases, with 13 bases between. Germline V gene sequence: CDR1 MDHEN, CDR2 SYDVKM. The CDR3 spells CASSPPKGTEAFF. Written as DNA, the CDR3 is TGTGCCAGCAGCCCCCCAAAGGGGACTGAAGCTTTCTTT.

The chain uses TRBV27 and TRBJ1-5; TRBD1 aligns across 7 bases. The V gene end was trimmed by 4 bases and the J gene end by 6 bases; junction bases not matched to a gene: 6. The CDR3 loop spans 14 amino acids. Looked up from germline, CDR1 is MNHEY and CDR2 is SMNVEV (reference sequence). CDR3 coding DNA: TGTGCCAGCAGTTCGCGGGACAGCGCTCAGCCCCAGCATTTT. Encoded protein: CASSSRDSAQPQHF.

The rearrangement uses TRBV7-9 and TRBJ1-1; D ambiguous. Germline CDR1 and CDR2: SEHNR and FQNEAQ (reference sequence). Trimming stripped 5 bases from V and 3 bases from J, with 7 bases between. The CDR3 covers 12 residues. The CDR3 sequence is CASSADYTEAFF. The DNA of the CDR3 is TGTGCCAGCAGCGCCGACTACACTGAAGCTTTCTTT.

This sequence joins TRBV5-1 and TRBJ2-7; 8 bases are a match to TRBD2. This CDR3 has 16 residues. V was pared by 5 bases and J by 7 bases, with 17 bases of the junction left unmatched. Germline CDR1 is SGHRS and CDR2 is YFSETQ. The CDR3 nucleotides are TGCGCCAGCAGACCAACCGGGACTAGAGACCTCTGGGAGCAGTACTTC. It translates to CASRPTGTRDLWEQYF.

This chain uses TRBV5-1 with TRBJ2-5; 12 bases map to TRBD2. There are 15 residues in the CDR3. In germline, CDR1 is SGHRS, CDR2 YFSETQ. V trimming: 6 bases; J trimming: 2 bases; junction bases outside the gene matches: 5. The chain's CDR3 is CASTGLAGTQETQYF. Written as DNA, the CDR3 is TGCGCCAGCACCGGACTAGCGGGGACACAAGAGACCCAGTACTTC.